The 25 T cell receptor beta chains below come from one sample, sequenced in a study of T-cell reconstitution after alpha-beta-depleted transplantation in children. As it was prepared, the TCRbeta library received unique molecular identifiers. TCRdb called the PCR reads again in MiXCR, with one record for every CDR3 protein. The profile shows approximately 520,000 distinct CDR3 sequences, 30% to 35% of them singletons. This specimen was PBMCs from the stem cell graft donor, taken from the stem cell graft. All receptors come from a human donor who donated a stem cell graft to a child with aplastic anemia.

The V call is TRBV7-9, the J call TRBJ2-7; 9 bases line up with TRBD1. Germline V gene data show CDR1 as SEHNR and CDR2 as FQNEAQ (reference sequence). The CDR3 spans 12 residues. Trimming cost V 5 bases and J 5 bases; bases outside gene matches: 1. The CDR3 region has the DNA TGTGCCAGCAGCAGGACAGGGGACGAGCAGTACGTC. Translated: CASSRTGDEQYV.

This sequence joins TRBV29-1 and TRBJ2-1; D remains unclear. Germline V CDR1 and CDR2: SQVTM, ANQGSEA. This CDR3 has 13 amino acids. The V gene lost 6 bases and the J gene lost 2 bases, with 11 bases spanning the gap. CDR3: CSVRTETYNEQFF. In DNA form, the CDR3 reads TGCAGCGTCCGGACGGAAACCTACAATGAGCAGTTCTTC.

V gene TRBV24-1 combines with J gene TRBJ2-3; D possibly uses TRBD1 or TRBD2 (5 bases each). This CDR3 has 15 residues. The germline gives CDR1 KGHDR, CDR2 SFDVKD. Trimming took off 3 bases at V and 0 bases at J, with 9 bases between the two ends. CDR3 in DNA: TGTGCCACCAGTGATGGGACGGAGAGCACAGATACGCAGTATTTT. This codes for CATSDGTESTDTQYF.

The genes are TRBV25-1 and TRBJ1-1; maybe TRBD1 (5 bases). This CDR3 is built from 15 residues. V lost 1 base to trimming and J lost 1 base, with 10 bases between them. CDR1 is MGHDK and CDR2 is SYGVNS in the germline V gene. CDR3 protein: CASSEFKGQNTEAFF. The CDR3 DNA is TGTGCCAGCAGTGAATTTAAGGGGCAGAACACTGAAGCTTTCTTT. The entire variable domain, with the rest obtained from reference TRBV25-1 and TRBJ1-1, is as follows: EADIYQTPRYLVIGTGKKITLECSQTMGHDKMYWYQQDPGMELHLIHYSYGVNSTEKGDLSSESTVSRIRTEHFPLTLESARPSHTSQYLCASSEFKGQNTEAFFGQGTRLTVV.

This clonotype was counted between two and nine times. The chain has TRBV20-1 and TRBJ2-7, with D possibly matching TRBD1 (6 bases). CDR3 length: 12 residues. Per germline, CDR1 DFQATT and CDR2 SNEGSKA (reference sequence). V gave up 2 bases and J gave up 5 bases, with 10 bases separating them. As DNA, the CDR3 is TGCAGTGCTAGACAGGGGTGGAACGAGCAGTACTTC. Encoded protein: CSARQGWNEQYF.

This rearrangement joins TRBV5-1 to TRBJ2-1; TRBD2 matches at 10 bases. V gave up 0 bases and J gave up 7 bases; unmatched junction bases: 10. This CDR3 region has 17 residues. CDR1 and CDR2 (germline): SGHRS, YFSETQ. As DNA, the CDR3 is TGCGCCAGCAGCTTGGAGCCTAGCGGGAGAAGATGGAATGAGCAGTTCTTC. As protein: CASSLEPSGRRWNEQFF.

This chain uses TRBV28 with TRBJ1-5; tentative D call: TRBD1 (6 bases). This CDR3 is built from 12 residues. CDR1 is MDHEN and CDR2 is SYDVKM in the germline V gene. With 3 bases removed from V and 9 bases from J, the gap between germline ends came to 9 bases. The CDR3 reads CASSLGGRPQHF. The CDR3 bases are TGTGCCAGCAGTTTGGGGGGCCGGCCCCAGCATTTT.

This chain joins TRBV6-1 and TRBJ1-4; 7 nucleotides agree with TRBD1. The CDR3 extends over 16 amino acids. Trimming removed 4 bases from V and 3 bases from J; junction bases left unmatched: 8. The V gene's germline CDR1 is MNHNS and CDR2 SASEGT. This CDR3 is CASSAEGAPANEKLFF. Written as DNA, the CDR3 is TGTGCCAGCAGTGCGGAGGGGGCTCCTGCTAATGAAAAACTGTTTTTT.

This chain connects TRBV12-3 or TRBV12-4 to TRBJ2-2; D could derive from TRBD1 or TRBD2 (5 bases each). The ends were cut back, 1 base at V and 3 bases at J, with 9 bases in the middle. This CDR3 is built from 15 residues. The CDR3 nucleotides read TGTGCCAGCAGTTTAGGGGACGGATACACCGGGGAGCTGTTTTTT. Residues: CASSLGDGYTGELFF.

This rearrangement joins TRBV6-5 to TRBJ1-1; no definite D call. Germline CDR1 and CDR2: MNHEY and SVGAGI. The CDR3 is made up of 15 amino acids. The ends were cut back, 6 bases at V and 1 base at J, with 15 bases in the middle. CDR3 protein: CASSRLTRENTEAFF. The CDR3 DNA follows: TGTGCCAGCAGCCGCTTGACGCGGGAGAACACTGAAGCTTTCTTT.

The chain employs TRBV5-1 and TRBJ2-3; TRBD2 might be the D (5 bases). Germline V CDR1 and CDR2: SGHRS, YFSETQ. V was shortened by 4 bases and J by 3 bases, with 18 bases between the two germline ends. CDR3 length equals 16 residues. CDR3 protein: CASSPAGVSDTDTQYF. For the CDR3, the DNA is TGCGCCAGCAGCCCCGCGGGCGTCTCTGATACAGATACGCAGTATTTT.

This clonotype has more than one count but fewer than ten. V is TRBV5-1 and J is TRBJ1-2, with D unclear. The germline gives CDR1 SGHRS, CDR2 YFSETQ. The CDR3 runs to 14 residues. V shed 7 bases and J shed 6 bases, with 19 bases lying between them. CDR3 region: CASPVGPLRDGYTF. The CDR3 DNA reads as TGCGCCAGCCCAGTAGGGCCTCTGAGGGATGGCTACACCTTC. Looking up the rest from reference TRBV5-1 and TRBJ1-2 gives the full variable domain: KAGVTQTPRYLIKTRGQQVTLSCSPISGHRSVSWYQQTPGQGLQFLFEYFSETQRNKGNFPGRFSGRQFSNSRSEMNVSTLELGDSALYLCASPVGPLRDGYTFGSGTRLTVV.

V gene TRBV28 combines with J gene TRBJ2-7; no clear D gene. The CDR3 has 13 residues. The V gene's germline CDR1 is MDHEN and CDR2 SYDVKM. V was cut by 7 bases and J by 4 bases, with 14 bases left in between. Here the CDR3 reads CASNPQDRYEQYF. Written as DNA, the CDR3 is TGTGCCAGCAACCCCCAAGATCGGTACGAGCAGTACTTC.

This clonotype was counted between two and nine times. The chain employs TRBV10-3 and TRBJ1-1; 7 bases line up with TRBD1. This CDR3 is built from 15 residues. V lost 4 bases, J lost 4 bases, and 9 bases stayed unmatched. Germline CDR1 reads ENHRY; CDR2 reads SYGVKD. This chain's CDR3 is CAISARGGAGTEAFF. In nucleotides, the CDR3 is TGTGCCATCAGTGCAAGAGGGGGCGCGGGCACTGAAGCTTTCTTT.

The chain employs TRBV28 and TRBJ2-7; unclear D gene. Trimming took 6 bases from V and 3 from J, leaving 9 bases between them. The length of the CDR3 is 12 residues. Germline V gene data show CDR1 as MDHEN and CDR2 as SYDVKM. As DNA, the CDR3 is TGTGCCAGCAGCGAGACCAACTACGAGCAGTACTTC. Protein: CASSETNYEQYF.

CDR3 coding DNA: TGTGCCAGCCGGAGGCAGGGAGAGGGAACTGAAGCTTTCTTT. Its protein is CASRRQGEGTEAFF. The chain carries TRBV25-1 and TRBJ1-1; a weak D match, TRBD1 (5 bases). V shed 8 bases and J shed 5 bases, with 18 bases lying between them. From germline, CDR1 is MGHDK and CDR2 SYGVNS. The CDR3 runs to 14 residues.

This chain uses TRBV5-6 with TRBJ2-4; the match to TRBD2 covers 7 bases. CDR3 length equals 13 residues. The V gene's germline CDR1 is SGHDT and CDR2 YYEEEE. V trimming: 1 base; J trimming: 10 bases; junction bases outside the gene matches: 5. As DNA, the CDR3 is TGTGCCAGCAGCTTGTGGCTAGCGGCAATTCAGTACTTC. Amino acids: CASSLWLAAIQYF.

The chain uses TRBV7-3 and TRBJ2-5; 11 nucleotides agree with TRBD1. V dropped 3 bases and J dropped 4; count of bases not matched to a gene: 4. The CDR3 loop spans 15 amino acids. CDR1 is SGHTA, CDR2 FQGTGA, per germline. For the CDR3, the DNA is TGTGCCAGCAGCTTCGGGACAGGGGGGAGAGAGACCCAGTACTTC. Encoded protein: CASSFGTGGRETQYF.

Only one count was recorded for this clonotype. The chain is built from TRBV5-1 and TRBJ2-3, with D perhaps assigned TRBD1 or TRBD2 (5 bases each). The V gene's germline CDR1 is SGHRS and CDR2 YFSETQ. The CDR3 contains 16 residues. V lost 7 bases and J 0 bases, leaving 18 bases between the germline ends. CDR3 DNA: TGCGCCAGCGGGGGACGGCCCCCCTCTAGCACAGATACGCAGTATTTT. It specifies CASGGRPPSSTDTQYF.

This chain connects TRBV10-3 to TRBJ2-3, with TRBD2 matching 12 bases. V gave up 3 bases and J gave up 2 bases; unmatched junction bases: 9. This CDR3 is 18 amino acids long. In germline, CDR1 is ENHRY, CDR2 SYGVKD. The DNA for the CDR3 is TGTGCCATCAGTGAATCCCTAGCGGGAGGGCCGTACACAGATACGCAGTATTTT. This gives the protein CAISESLAGGPYTDTQYF.

This rearrangement joins TRBV6-5 to TRBJ2-1; 10 bases are shared with TRBD2. V shed 0 bases, J shed 14 bases, and the junction held 7 bases outside the gene matches. The CDR3 spans 14 residues. Germline loops: CDR1 MNHEY, CDR2 SVGAGI. The chain's CDR3 is CASSYSVAGGGEFF. DNA of the CDR3: TGTGCCAGCAGTTACTCAGTAGCGGGGGGAGGGGAGTTCTTC.

V and J are TRBV7-9 and TRBJ2-1, with D maybe TRBD2 (5 bases). V was shortened by 5 bases and J by 10 bases, with 18 bases between the two germline ends. CDR3 size: 14 residues. Germline assignment: CDR1 SEHNR and CDR2 FQNEAQ (reference sequence). The CDR3 nucleotides read TGTGCCAGCAGCCCCAGCGAGAGGCGGGCCGAGCAGTTCTTC. Its protein is CASSPSERRAEQFF.

This clonotype was observed a few times. V usage is TRBV5-6 and J usage is TRBJ1-1; D gene uncertain. The CDR3 covers 14 residues. Trimming left V 0 bases short and J 2 bases short, with 8 bases between. The germline CDR1 and CDR2 sequences are SGHDT and YYEEEE. This CDR3 reads CASSLDLGNTEAFF. The DNA for the CDR3 is TGTGCCAGCAGCTTGGATCTAGGTAACACTGAAGCTTTCTTT.

The chain joins TRBV24-1 to TRBJ1-3; D might be TRBD1 (6 bases). CDR3 length: 16 residues. Deletions cut 4 bases from V and 0 bases from J, with 12 bases between. Germline CDR1 and CDR2: KGHDR and SFDVKD. The CDR3 is CATSDPMTGSGNTIYF. In nucleotides, the CDR3 is TGTGCCACCAGTGACCCAATGACAGGCTCTGGAAACACCATATATTTT.

This sequence joins TRBV7-6 and TRBJ2-3, with D possibly TRBD2 on 5 matching bases. Germline assignment: CDR1 SGHVS and CDR2 FNYEAQ. V was cut by 4 bases and J by 6 bases, with 32 bases left in between. The length of the CDR3 is 20 residues. The CDR3 here is CASSSEPGNYMWRDGDTQYF. CDR3 bases: TGTGCCAGCAGCTCCGAACCGGGGAACTATATGTGGCGAGACGGGGATACGCAGTATTTT.